The 14 T cell receptor beta chains given below trace back to one sample, sequenced in a study of CD8 T cells in ankylosing spondylitis. TCRdb redid the calling of the 5' RACE reads with MiXCR, one entry per CDR3 protein. The sample contains under 250,000 distinct CDR3 sequences, roughly a tenth of which appear only once. Sequencing was performed on blood, either unsorted or a sorted T cell fraction (not recorded which). Receptors originate from a male donor with ankylosing spondylitis or in good health (not recorded which).

This clonotype turned up a few times. The chain employs TRBV25-1 and TRBJ1-3; D gene unclear. Deletions cut 3 bases from V and 0 bases from J, with 9 bases between. The CDR3 is 15 residues long. Germline-derived CDR1 and CDR2 are MGHDK and SYGVNS. CDR3 amino acids: CASSESVSSGNTIYF. As DNA, the CDR3 is TGTGCCAGCAGTGAGTCGGTGAGCTCTGGAAACACCATATATTTT.

This clonotype was picked up many times. The CDR3 coding sequence is TGTGCCATCAGTGAGTCGATCGGGGCCAGGCAGCCCCAGCATTTT. Translated, it gives CAISESIGARQPQHF. This chain links TRBV10-3 with TRBJ1-5, with a possible D match to TRBD1 (5 bases). The CDR3 is 15 residues long. CDR1 is ENHRY and CDR2 is SYGVKD in the germline V gene. V dropped 0 bases and J dropped 7 bases, with 13 bases sitting between them.

This clonotype was observed many times. The chain employs TRBV10-3 and TRBJ1-6; 8 positions match TRBD1. The CDR3 is 16 amino acids. Germline-derived CDR1 and CDR2 are ENHRY and SYGVKD. J was trimmed by 1 base and V by 2 bases; bases with no gene match: 1. The CDR3 DNA reads TGTGCCATCAGTGAGGGGGACAGGTCCTATAATTCACCCCTCCACTTT. Amino acids: CAISEGDRSYNSPLHF.

This clonotype has at least ten counts. V gene TRBV6-5 combines with J gene TRBJ1-4; TRBD1 matches at 7 bases. Germline assignment: CDR1 MNHEY and CDR2 SVGAGI. This CDR3 is built from 15 residues. The J segment lost 6 bases and the V segment lost 2 bases, leaving 6 bases of the junction unmatched. The CDR3 loop is CASSYGQGEDEKLFF. CDR3 bases: TGTGCCAGCAGTTACGGGCAGGGGGAGGATGAAAAACTGTTTTTT.

This rearrangement joins TRBV12-3 or TRBV12-4 to TRBJ2-1; D unresolved. This CDR3 contains 12 residues. V was cut by 5 bases and J by 9 bases, with 11 bases left in between. CDR3 sequence: CASSASRPEQFF. The CDR3 DNA follows: TGTGCCAGCAGTGCGTCTAGGCCTGAGCAGTTCTTC.

This clonotype was seen ten or more times. The CDR3 is CASSHPRTDNQPQHF. The CDR3, as DNA: TGCGCCAGCAGCCATCCTCGGACAGATAATCAGCCCCAGCATTTT. The chain is built from TRBV4-1 and TRBJ1-5; weak D call: TRBD1 (6 bases). Germline CDR1 MGHRA, CDR2 YSYEKL. The V gene lost 3 bases and the J gene lost 4 bases, with 13 bases spanning the gap. The CDR3 runs to 15 residues.

The chain uses TRBV2 and TRBJ2-7, with 8 bases identical to TRBD1. This CDR3 has 12 amino acids. Germline lookup yields CDR1 SNHLY and CDR2 FYNNEI. Germline trimming cut 7 bases from V and 3 bases from J; bases unmatched to any gene: 2. CDR3 DNA: TGTGCCAGCACGACAGGGGTCTACGAGCAGTACTTC. It specifies CASTTGVYEQYF.

This clonotype has ten or more counts. The V and J genes are TRBV12-3 or TRBV12-4 and TRBJ2-5; possibly TRBD1 for D (6 bases). The V end was cut by 6 bases, the J end by 2 bases, with 7 bases between. The CDR3 covers 12 residues. CDR3 nucleotides: TGTGCCAGCAGGGACAGTCAAGAGACCCAGTACTTC. Protein sequence: CASRDSQETQYF.

Many counts were recorded for this clonotype. The chain couples TRBV20-1 to TRBJ2-3, with D uncertain. The V gene lost 1 base and the J gene lost 4 bases, with 12 bases spanning the gap. CDR1 is DFQATT, CDR2 SNEGSKA, per germline (reference sequence). CDR3 size: 14 residues. CDR3 DNA: TGCAGTGCTAGAGTTTCCTCGGCGGCAGATACGCAGTATTTT. Amino acids: CSARVSSAADTQYF.

V and J are TRBV12-3 or TRBV12-4 and TRBJ1-4; 7 positions agree with TRBD1. This CDR3 contains 14 residues. J was trimmed by 5 bases and V by 5 bases; bases with no gene match: 5. CDR3 DNA sequence: TGTGCCAGCAGTCCCGGGACAGTCAATGAAAAACTGTTTTTT. It encodes CASSPGTVNEKLFF.

A remark on this clonotype: With a much larger clone just one base away, this may be a read error. J is TRBJ1-2 and V is TRBV7-8, with TRBD1 identical over 9 bases. CDR3 size: 16 residues. The germline V gene encodes CDR1 SGHVS and CDR2 FQNEAQ. The CDR3 coding sequence is TGTGCCAGCAGCTTGGCCGGGACAGGGCTCAACTATGACTACACCTTC. Protein product: CASSLAGTGLNYDYTF.

This clonotype was recorded many times. The chain is built from TRBV15 and TRBJ2-7; D gene uncertain. The germline V gene has CDR1 LNHNV and CDR2 YYDKDF (reference sequence). The CDR3 is 15 residues long. V was shortened by 0 bases and J by 1 base, with 10 bases between the two germline ends. Here the CDR3 DNA reads TGTGCCACCAGCAGAGACGGGTCCCGATCCTACGAGCAGTACTTC. Protein product: CATSRDGSRSYEQYF.

As concerns this clonotype: Possible read error: a much larger clone is one base away. The gene calls are TRBV14 and TRBJ2-1; 10 nucleotides align to TRBD2. CDR1 and CDR2 (germline): SGHDN, FVKESK. This CDR3 comprises 18 residues. CDR3 loop: CTSSPGLLAGASYNEQFF. As DNA, the CDR3 is TGTACCAGCAGCCCCGGCCTCCTAGCGGGAGCATCTTACAATGAGCAGTTCTTC.

Concerning this clonotype: Possible read error: a much larger clone is one base away. The chain couples TRBV7-9 to TRBJ1-5, with D possibly matching TRBD1 (6 bases). CDR1 is SEHNR and CDR2 is FQNEAQ in the germline V gene (reference sequence). This CDR3 has 14 residues. CDR3 amino acids: CVSSGGATNQPQHF. CDR3 sequence (DNA): TGTGTCAGCAGCGGGGGGGCGACTAATCAGCCCCAGCATTTT.